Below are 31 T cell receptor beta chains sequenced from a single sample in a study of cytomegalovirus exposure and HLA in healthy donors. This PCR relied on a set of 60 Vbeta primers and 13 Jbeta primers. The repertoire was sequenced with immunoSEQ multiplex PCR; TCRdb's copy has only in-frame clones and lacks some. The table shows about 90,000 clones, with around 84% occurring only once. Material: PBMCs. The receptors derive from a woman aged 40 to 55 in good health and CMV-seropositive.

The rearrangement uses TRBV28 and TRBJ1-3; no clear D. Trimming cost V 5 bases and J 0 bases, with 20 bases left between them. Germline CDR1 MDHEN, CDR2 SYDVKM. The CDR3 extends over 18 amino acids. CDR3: CASSPPRPEVSSGNTIYF. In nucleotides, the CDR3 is TGTGCCAGCAGTCCCCCAAGACCTGAGGTGAGCTCTGGAAACACCATATATTTT.

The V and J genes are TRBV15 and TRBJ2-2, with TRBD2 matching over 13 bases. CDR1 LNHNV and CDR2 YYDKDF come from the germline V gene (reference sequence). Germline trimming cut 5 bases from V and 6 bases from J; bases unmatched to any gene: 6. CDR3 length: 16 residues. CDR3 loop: CATSVGLAGAPGELFF. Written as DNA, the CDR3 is TGTGCCACCAGCGTCGGACTAGCGGGAGCCCCCGGGGAGCTGTTTTTT.

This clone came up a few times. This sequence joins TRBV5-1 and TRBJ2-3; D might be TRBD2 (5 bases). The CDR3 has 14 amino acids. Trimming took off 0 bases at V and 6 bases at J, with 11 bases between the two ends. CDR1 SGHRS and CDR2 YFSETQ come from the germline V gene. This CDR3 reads CASSLDNGGDTQYF. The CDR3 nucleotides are TGCGCCAGCAGCTTGGATAACGGAGGCGATACGCAGTATTTT.

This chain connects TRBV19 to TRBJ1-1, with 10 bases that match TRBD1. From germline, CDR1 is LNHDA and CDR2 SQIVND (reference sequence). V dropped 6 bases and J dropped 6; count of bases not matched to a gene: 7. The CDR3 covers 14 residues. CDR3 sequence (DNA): TGTGCCAGTAGAGGGACAGGGGTCGGCGCTGAAGCTTTCTTT. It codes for CASRGTGVGAEAFF.

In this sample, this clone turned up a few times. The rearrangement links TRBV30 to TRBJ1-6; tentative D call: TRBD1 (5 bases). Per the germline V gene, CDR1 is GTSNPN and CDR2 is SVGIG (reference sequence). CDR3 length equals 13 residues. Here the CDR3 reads CAFGSGLNSPLHF. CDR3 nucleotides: TGTGCGTTCGGGTCAGGGCTTAATTCACCCCTCCACTTT.

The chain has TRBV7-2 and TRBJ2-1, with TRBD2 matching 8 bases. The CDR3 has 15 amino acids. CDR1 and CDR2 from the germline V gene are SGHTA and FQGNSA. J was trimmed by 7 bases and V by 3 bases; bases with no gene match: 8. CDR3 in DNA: TGTGCCAGCAGCTTGCTCAGCGGGAGTTTTAATGAGCAGTTCTTC. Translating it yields CASSLLSGSFNEQFF.

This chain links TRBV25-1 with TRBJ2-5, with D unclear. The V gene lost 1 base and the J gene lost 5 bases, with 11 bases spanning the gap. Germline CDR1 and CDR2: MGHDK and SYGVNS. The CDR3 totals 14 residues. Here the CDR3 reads CASSESAVRETQYF. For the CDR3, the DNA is TGTGCCAGCAGTGAATCGGCGGTGCGGGAGACCCAGTACTTC.

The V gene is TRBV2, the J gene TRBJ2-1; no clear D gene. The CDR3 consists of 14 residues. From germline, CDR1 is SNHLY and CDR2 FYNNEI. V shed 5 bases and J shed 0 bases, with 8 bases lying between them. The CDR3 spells CASSKDGSYNEQFF. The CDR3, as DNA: TGTGCCAGCAGTAAAGACGGCTCCTACAATGAGCAGTTCTTC. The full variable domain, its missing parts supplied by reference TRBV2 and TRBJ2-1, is EPEVTQTPSHQVTQMGQEVILRCVPISNHLYFYWYRQILGQKVEFLVSFYNNEISEKSEIFDDQFSVERPDGSNFTLKIRSTKLEDSAMYFCASSKDGSYNEQFFGPGTRLTVL.

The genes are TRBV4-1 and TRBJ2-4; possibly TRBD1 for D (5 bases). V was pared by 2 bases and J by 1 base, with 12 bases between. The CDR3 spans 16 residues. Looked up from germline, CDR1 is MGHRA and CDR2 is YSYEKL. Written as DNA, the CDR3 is TGCGCCAGCAGCCAACCCAGGGTTAGTGCCAAAAACATTCAGTACTTC. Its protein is CASSQPRVSAKNIQYF.

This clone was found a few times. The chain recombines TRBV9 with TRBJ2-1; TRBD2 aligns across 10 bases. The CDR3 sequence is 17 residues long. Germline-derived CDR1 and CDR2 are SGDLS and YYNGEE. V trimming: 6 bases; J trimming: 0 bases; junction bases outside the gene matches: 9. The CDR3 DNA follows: TGTGCCAGCAACCCCTTAGCGGGGGGAAGCTCCTACAATGAGCAGTTCTTC. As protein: CASNPLAGGSSYNEQFF.

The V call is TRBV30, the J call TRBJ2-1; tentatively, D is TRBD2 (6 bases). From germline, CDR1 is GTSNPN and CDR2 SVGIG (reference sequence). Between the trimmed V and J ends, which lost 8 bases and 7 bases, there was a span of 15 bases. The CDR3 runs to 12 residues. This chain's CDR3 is CARRFAGNEQFF. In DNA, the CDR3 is TGTGCCAGACGTTTCGCGGGGAATGAGCAGTTCTTC.

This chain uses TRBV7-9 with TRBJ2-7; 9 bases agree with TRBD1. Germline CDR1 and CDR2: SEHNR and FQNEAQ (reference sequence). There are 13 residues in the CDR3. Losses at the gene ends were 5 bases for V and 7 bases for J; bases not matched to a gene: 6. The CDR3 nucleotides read TGTGCCAGCAGCGAAACAGGGGGCTGGGAGCAGTACTTC. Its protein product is CASSETGGWEQYF.

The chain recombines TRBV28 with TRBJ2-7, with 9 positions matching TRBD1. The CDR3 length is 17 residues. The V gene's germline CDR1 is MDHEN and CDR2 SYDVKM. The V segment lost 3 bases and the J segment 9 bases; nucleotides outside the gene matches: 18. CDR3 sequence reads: CASSFLYTGQGNSVQYF. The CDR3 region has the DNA TGTGCCAGCAGTTTCCTATATACTGGACAGGGGAATTCGGTGCAGTACTTC.

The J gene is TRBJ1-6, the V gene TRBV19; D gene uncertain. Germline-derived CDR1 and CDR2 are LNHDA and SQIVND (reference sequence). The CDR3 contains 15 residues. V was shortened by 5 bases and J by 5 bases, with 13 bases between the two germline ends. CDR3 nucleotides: TGTGCCAGTAGTCCATCTTCGGGTAATAATTCACCCCTCCACTTT. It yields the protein CASSPSSGNNSPLHF.

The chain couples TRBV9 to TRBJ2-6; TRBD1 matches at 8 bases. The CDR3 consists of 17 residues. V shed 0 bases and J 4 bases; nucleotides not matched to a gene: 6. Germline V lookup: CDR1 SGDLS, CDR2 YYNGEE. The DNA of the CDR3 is TGTGCCAGCAGCGTAGACCCCAGGGGGCGGGGGGCCAACGTCCTGACTTTC. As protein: CASSVDPRGRGANVLTF.

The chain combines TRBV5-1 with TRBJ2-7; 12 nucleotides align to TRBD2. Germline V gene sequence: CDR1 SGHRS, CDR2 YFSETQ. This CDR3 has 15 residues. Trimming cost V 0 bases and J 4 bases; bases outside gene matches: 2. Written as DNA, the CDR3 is TGCGCCAGCAGCTTGGCCCTAGCGGGAGGGTACGAGCAGTACTTC. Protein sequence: CASSLALAGGYEQYF.

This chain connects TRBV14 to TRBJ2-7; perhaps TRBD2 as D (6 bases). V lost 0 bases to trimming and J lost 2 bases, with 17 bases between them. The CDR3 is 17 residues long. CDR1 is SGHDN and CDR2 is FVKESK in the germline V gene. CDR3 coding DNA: TGTGCCAGCAGCCAAGAGTCCGGAGGGAGCGTTCCCTACGAGCAGTACTTC. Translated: CASSQESGGSVPYEQYF.

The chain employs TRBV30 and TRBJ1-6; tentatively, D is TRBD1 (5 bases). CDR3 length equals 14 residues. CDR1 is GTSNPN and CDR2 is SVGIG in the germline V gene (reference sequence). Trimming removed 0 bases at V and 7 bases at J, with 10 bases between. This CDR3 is CAWSVSRVNSPLHF. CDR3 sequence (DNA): TGTGCCTGGAGTGTATCCAGGGTAAATTCACCCCTCCACTTT.

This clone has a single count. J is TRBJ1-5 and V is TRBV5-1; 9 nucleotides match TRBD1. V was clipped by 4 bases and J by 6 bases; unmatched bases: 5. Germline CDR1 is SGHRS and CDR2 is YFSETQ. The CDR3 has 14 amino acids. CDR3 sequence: CASSVGTGSQPQHF. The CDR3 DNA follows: TGCGCCAGCAGCGTTGGGACAGGGAGTCAGCCCCAGCATTTT.

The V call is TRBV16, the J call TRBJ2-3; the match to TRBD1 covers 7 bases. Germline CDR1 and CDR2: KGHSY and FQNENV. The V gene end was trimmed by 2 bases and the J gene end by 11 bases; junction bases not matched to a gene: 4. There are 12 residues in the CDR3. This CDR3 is CASSQPGQRQYF. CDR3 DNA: TGTGCCAGCAGCCAACCGGGACAGAGGCAGTATTTT.

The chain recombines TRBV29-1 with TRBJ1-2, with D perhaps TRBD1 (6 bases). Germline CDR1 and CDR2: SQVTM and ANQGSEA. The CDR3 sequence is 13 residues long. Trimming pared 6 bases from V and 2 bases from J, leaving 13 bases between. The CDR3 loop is CSVVTGENYGYTF. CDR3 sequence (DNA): TGCAGCGTCGTGACAGGCGAGAACTATGGCTACACCTTC. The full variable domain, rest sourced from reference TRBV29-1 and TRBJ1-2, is SAVISQKPSRDICQRGTSLTIQCQVDSQVTMMFWYRQQPGQSLTLIATANQGSEATYESGFVIDKFPISRPNLTFSTLTVSNMSPEDSSIYLCSVVTGENYGYTFGSGTRLTVV.

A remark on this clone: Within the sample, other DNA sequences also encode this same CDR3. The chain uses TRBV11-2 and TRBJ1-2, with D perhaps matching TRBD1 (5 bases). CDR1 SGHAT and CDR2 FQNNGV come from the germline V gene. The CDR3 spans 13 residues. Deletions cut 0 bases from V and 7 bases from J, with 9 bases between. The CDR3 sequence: CASSLEAGSGYTF. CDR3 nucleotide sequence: TGTGCCAGCAGCTTAGAGGCAGGGTCTGGCTACACCTTC.

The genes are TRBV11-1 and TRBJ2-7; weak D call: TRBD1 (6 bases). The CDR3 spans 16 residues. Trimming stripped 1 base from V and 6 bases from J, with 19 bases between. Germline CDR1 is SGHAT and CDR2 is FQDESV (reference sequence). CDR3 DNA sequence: TGTGCCAGCAGCTTAGGTACGGGACAACTTGTGAGCGAGCAGTACTTC. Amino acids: CASSLGTGQLVSEQYF.

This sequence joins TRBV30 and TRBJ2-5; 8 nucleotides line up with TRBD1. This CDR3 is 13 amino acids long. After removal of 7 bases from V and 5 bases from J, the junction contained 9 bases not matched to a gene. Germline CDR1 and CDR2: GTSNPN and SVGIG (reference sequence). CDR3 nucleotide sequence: TGTGCCTTGGAGAAAAGACAGGGGGAGACCCAGTACTTC. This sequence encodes CALEKRQGETQYF.

CDR3 residues: CASRPTGQGDGYTF. CDR3 sequence (DNA): TGTGCCAGCAGGCCCACAGGACAGGGTGATGGCTACACCTTC. The chain is built from TRBV6-1 and TRBJ1-2, with TRBD1 matching 8 bases. Germline CDR1 MNHNS, CDR2 SASEGT. J lost 6 bases, V lost 6 bases, and 9 bases had no gene match. The CDR3 totals 14 residues.

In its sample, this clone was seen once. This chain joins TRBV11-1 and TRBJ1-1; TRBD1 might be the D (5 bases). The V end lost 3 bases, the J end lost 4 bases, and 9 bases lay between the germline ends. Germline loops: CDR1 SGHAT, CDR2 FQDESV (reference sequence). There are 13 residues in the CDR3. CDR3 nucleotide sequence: TGTGCCAGCAGCTTTCAGGGTCCCACTGAAGCTTTCTTT. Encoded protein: CASSFQGPTEAFF.

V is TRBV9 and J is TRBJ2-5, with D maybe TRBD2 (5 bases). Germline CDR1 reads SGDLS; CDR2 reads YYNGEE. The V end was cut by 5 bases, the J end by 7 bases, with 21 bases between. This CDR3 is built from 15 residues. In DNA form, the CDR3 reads TGTGCCAGCAGTGGCACGGCTTTGGACGCGGGGACCCAGTACTTC. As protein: CASSGTALDAGTQYF.

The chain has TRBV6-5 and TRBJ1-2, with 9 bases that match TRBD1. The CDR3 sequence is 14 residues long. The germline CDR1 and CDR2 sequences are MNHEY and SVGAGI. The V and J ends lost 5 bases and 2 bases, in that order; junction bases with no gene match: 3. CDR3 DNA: TGTGCCAGCAGTAACAGGGGGCGCAACTATGGCTACACCTTC. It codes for CASSNRGRNYGYTF.

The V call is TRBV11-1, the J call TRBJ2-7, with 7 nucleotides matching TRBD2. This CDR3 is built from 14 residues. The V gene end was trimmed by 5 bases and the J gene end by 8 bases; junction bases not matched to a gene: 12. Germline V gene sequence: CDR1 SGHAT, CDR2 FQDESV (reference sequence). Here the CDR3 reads CASSLSGTNRQQYF. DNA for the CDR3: TGTGCCAGCAGCCTTTCCGGGACTAATAGACAGCAGTACTTC.

The chain's CDR3 is CASSLAGAYNEQFF. The CDR3 DNA reads as TGTGCCAGCAGCTTAGCGGGAGCCTACAATGAGCAGTTCTTC. The V and J genes are TRBV7-6 and TRBJ2-1; D might be TRBD2 (5 bases). This CDR3 contains 14 residues. V dropped 0 bases and J dropped 2 bases, with 5 bases sitting between them. From germline, CDR1 is SGHVS and CDR2 FNYEAQ.

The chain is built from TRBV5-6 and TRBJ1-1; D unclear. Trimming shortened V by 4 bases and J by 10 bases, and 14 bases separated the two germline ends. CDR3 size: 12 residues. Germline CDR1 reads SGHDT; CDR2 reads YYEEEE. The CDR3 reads CASSRPLTGAFF. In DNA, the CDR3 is TGTGCCAGCAGCCGACCGTTAACGGGAGCTTTCTTT.